Following are 29 T cell receptor beta chains from one sample sequenced in a study of chemoradiotherapy in HPV16-positive cancers. The data were produced by immunoSEQ multiplex PCR, yet TCRdb's version contains in-frame clones alone and is incomplete. This sample has some 13,000 clones; about four fifths occur once, and the top ten carry 1.1%. The specimen was obtained from a patient who underwent chemoradiotherapy. The receptors stem from a human donor with HPV-associated anogenital cancer.

This rearrangement joins TRBV6-1 to TRBJ2-1; D uncertain. Trimming cost V 2 bases and J 0 bases, with 8 bases left between them. This CDR3 is built from 15 residues. Germline V gene sequence: CDR1 MNHNS, CDR2 SASEGT. This CDR3 reads CASSELASSYNEQFF. DNA for the CDR3: TGTGCCAGCAGTGAACTGGCCTCCTCCTACAATGAGCAGTTCTTC.

This sequence joins TRBV5-1 and TRBJ2-1; no definite D call. The CDR3 sequence is 13 residues long. The germline CDR1 and CDR2 sequences are SGHRS and YFSETQ. Trimming cost V 1 base and J 7 bases, with 9 bases left between them. The CDR3 coding sequence is TGCGCCAGCAGCTTGTCGGGTTCGAATGAGCAGTTCTTC. This sequence encodes CASSLSGSNEQFF.

The chain carries TRBV11-2 and TRBJ2-3; TRBD2 agrees at 8 bases. V lost 6 bases to trimming and J lost 7 bases; unmatched junction nucleotides: 12. Germline assignment: CDR1 SGHAT and CDR2 FQNNGV. There are 15 residues in the CDR3. The CDR3 nucleotides read TGTGCCAGCAGGCCCCTACGGGGGGGCCGTCATACGCAGTATTTT. Amino acid sequence: CASRPLRGGRHTQYF. Supplemented by reference TRBV11-2 and TRBJ2-3, the full variable domain reads EAGVAQSPRYKIIEKRQSVAFWCNPISGHATLYWYQQILGQGPKLLIQFQNNGVVDDSQLPKDRFSAERLKGVDSTLKIQPAKLEDSAVYLCASRPLRGGRHTQYFGPGTRLTVL.

CDR3 loop: CASSLEGTDTQYF. Here the CDR3 DNA reads TGCGCCAGCAGCTTGGAGGGCACAGATACGCAGTATTTT. The chain has TRBV5-1 and TRBJ2-3; D call uncertain. Germline loops: CDR1 SGHRS, CDR2 YFSETQ. The ends were cut back, 0 bases at V and 1 base at J, with 3 bases in the middle. The CDR3 runs 13 residues.

This chain links TRBV18 with TRBJ2-1; D is perhaps TRBD2 (5 bases). Trimming left V 5 bases short and J 12 bases short, with 17 bases between. From germline, CDR1 is KGHSH and CDR2 LQKENI. This CDR3 has 13 amino acids. The CDR3 loop reads CASSAAQLDSQFF. Written as DNA, the CDR3 is TGTGCCAGCTCAGCGGCCCAACTAGATTCGCAGTTCTTC. Full variable domain (missing parts from reference TRBV18 and TRBJ2-1): NAGVMQNPRHLVRRRGQEARLRCSPMKGHSHVYWYRQLPEEGLKFMVYLQKENIIDESGMPKERFSAEFPKEGPSILRIQQVVRGDSAAYFCASSAAQLDSQFFGPGTRLTVL.

V and J are TRBV7-2 and TRBJ2-3, with D unresolved. The V end was cut by 1 base, the J end by 2 bases, with 7 bases between. CDR3 length equals 14 residues. From germline, CDR1 is SGHTA and CDR2 FQGNSA. The CDR3 reads CASSLVSNTDTQYF. The DNA for the CDR3 is TGTGCCAGCAGCTTAGTCAGTAACACAGATACGCAGTATTTT.

The chain carries TRBV6-6 and TRBJ2-5, with 9 positions matching TRBD2. The germline V gene has CDR1 MNHNY and CDR2 SVGAGI (reference sequence). The CDR3 has 15 residues. J gave up 5 bases and V 5 bases, and 9 bases lay outside the gene matches. CDR3: CASSPPGGGAETQYF. In nucleotides, the CDR3 is TGTGCCAGCAGTCCACCAGGCGGGGGGGCGGAGACCCAGTACTTC.

This chain uses TRBV4-3 with TRBJ1-2, with TRBD1 matching over 8 bases. V shed 1 base and J 6 bases; nucleotides not matched to a gene: 7. Germline lookup yields CDR1 LGHNA and CDR2 YSLEER. The CDR3 has 15 residues. CDR3: CASSQAYRGGHGYTF. The CDR3 DNA follows: TGCGCCAGCAGCCAAGCGTACAGGGGGGGCCATGGCTACACCTTC.

Of note for this clone: One end of the junction is discordant with germline, which a read error may explain. This chain joins TRBV6-6 and TRBJ2-6, with D perhaps given as TRBD1 or TRBD2 (5 bases each). Germline CDR1 is MNHNY and CDR2 is SVGAGI (reference sequence). The CDR3 length is 15 residues. The CDR3 is CASSSLDSGANVPTF. DNA of the CDR3: TGTGCCAGCAGTTCCCTAGATTCCGGGGCCAACGTCCCGACTTTC.

This rearrangement joins TRBV14 to TRBJ2-1; D gene uncertain. V lost 4 bases and J 12 bases, leaving 16 bases between the germline ends. Germline assignment: CDR1 SGHDN and CDR2 FVKESK. CDR3 length: 13 residues. In nucleotides, the CDR3 is TGTGCCAGCAGCCTCTCAGATCTAGGAACGCAGTTCTTC. This translates into CASSLSDLGTQFF.

This clone occurred a few times. This chain links TRBV18 with TRBJ1-2; D is unresolved. V was pared by 6 bases and J by 3 bases, with 14 bases between. CDR1 KGHSH and CDR2 LQKENI come from the germline V gene. This CDR3 comprises 14 residues. The CDR3 DNA follows: TGTGCCAGCTCGCGCCAGTCTGGGGACTATGGCTACACCTTC. The encoded protein is CASSRQSGDYGYTF. Using reference TRBV18 and TRBJ1-2 for the parts outside the CDR3, the full variable domain is NAGVMQNPRHLVRRRGQEARLRCSPMKGHSHVYWYRQLPEEGLKFMVYLQKENIIDESGMPKERFSAEFPKEGPSILRIQQVVRGDSAAYFCASSRQSGDYGYTFGSGTRLTVV.

This sequence joins TRBV15 and TRBJ1-2; D is unresolved. This CDR3 region has 12 residues. CDR1 is LNHNV, CDR2 YYDKDF, per germline (reference sequence). V was pared by 0 bases and J by 4 bases, with 3 bases between. This chain's CDR3 is CATSREAYGYTF. Here the CDR3 DNA reads TGTGCCACCAGCAGAGAAGCCTATGGCTACACCTTC.

This chain uses TRBV18 with TRBJ2-3; D is tentatively TRBD1 or TRBD2 (5 bases each). This CDR3 has 15 amino acids. Germline V gives CDR1 KGHSH, CDR2 LQKENI. V was shortened by 7 bases and J by 5 bases, with 19 bases between the two germline ends. CDR3 bases: TGTGCCAGCTATACCACCGAGGGGTTGCAAGATACGCAGTATTTT. Protein product: CASYTTEGLQDTQYF.

The CDR3 region is CASSQNLRQGGNQPQHF. The CDR3 region has the DNA TGTGCCAGCAGCCAGAATTTAAGACAGGGAGGCAATCAGCCCCAGCATTTT. The chain recombines TRBV5-5 with TRBJ1-5; TRBD1 agrees at 7 bases. V lost 4 bases and J lost 2; bases outside the gene matches: 12. The V gene's germline CDR1 is SGHKS and CDR2 YYEKEE (reference sequence). The CDR3 sequence is 17 residues long.

The rearrangement joins TRBV18 to TRBJ1-6, with D perhaps matching TRBD1 (5 bases). Per the germline V gene, CDR1 is KGHSH and CDR2 is LQKENI. V lost 2 bases and J 8 bases, leaving 10 bases between the germline ends. The CDR3 spans 14 residues. CDR3 loop: CASSPTQGDSPLHF. Here the CDR3 DNA reads TGTGCCAGCTCACCAACCCAGGGAGATTCACCCCTCCACTTT. Together with reference TRBV18 and TRBJ1-6, the CDR3 gives the full variable domain: NAGVMQNPRHLVRRRGQEARLRCSPMKGHSHVYWYRQLPEEGLKFMVYLQKENIIDESGMPKERFSAEFPKEGPSILRIQQVVRGDSAAYFCASSPTQGDSPLHFGNGTRLTVT.

The rearrangement joins TRBV27 to TRBJ1-4; the match to TRBD1 covers 7 bases. The CDR3 runs to 14 residues. Looked up from germline, CDR1 is MNHEY and CDR2 is SMNVEV (reference sequence). Trimming took 6 bases from V and 4 from J; bases not matched to a gene: 5. The CDR3, as DNA: TGTGCCAGCAGGGACGGACAGGATAATGAAAAACTGTTTTTT. Its protein product is CASRDGQDNEKLFF.

This chain links TRBV30 with TRBJ2-7; D gene unclear. Germline CDR1 and CDR2: GTSNPN and SVGIG (reference sequence). V shed 2 bases and J shed 1 base, with 6 bases lying between them. The CDR3 loop spans 12 amino acids. CDR3 protein: CAWSSPSYEQYF. In DNA form, the CDR3 reads TGTGCCTGGAGTAGCCCGTCCTACGAGCAGTACTTC. Full variable domain (outside the CDR3, taken from reference TRBV30 and TRBJ2-7): SQTIHQWPATLVQPVGSPLSLECTVEGTSNPNLYWYRQAAGRGLQLLFYSVGIGQISSEVPQNLSASRPQDRQFILSSKKLLLSDSGFYLCAWSSPSYEQYFGPGTRLTVT.

The chain links TRBV5-5 to TRBJ2-2; no clear D gene. Trimming stripped 3 bases from V and 1 base from J, with 10 bases between. CDR1 is SGHKS and CDR2 is YYEKEE in the germline V gene (reference sequence). This CDR3 has 15 amino acids. In nucleotides, the CDR3 is TGTGCCAGCAGCTCGAATAATCAGAACACCGGGGAGCTGTTTTTT. Its translation: CASSSNNQNTGELFF.

The chain uses TRBV30 and TRBJ1-1; TRBD1 might be the D (6 bases). CDR1 and CDR2 (germline): GTSNPN, SVGIG (reference sequence). V dropped 0 bases and J dropped 10 bases, with 21 bases sitting between them. CDR3 length: 15 residues. CDR3 bases: TGTGCCTGGAGTGTATGGGGCAGGGGATTTGATGGAGCTTTCTTT. Amino acid sequence: CAWSVWGRGFDGAFF. Using reference TRBV30 and TRBJ1-1 for the parts outside the CDR3, the full variable domain is SQTIHQWPATLVQPVGSPLSLECTVEGTSNPNLYWYRQAAGRGLQLLFYSVGIGQISSEVPQNLSASRPQDRQFILSSKKLLLSDSGFYLCAWSVWGRGFDGAFFGQGTRLTVV.

V gene TRBV18 combines with J gene TRBJ2-5; the D gene is possibly TRBD2 (5 bases). Germline V gene data show CDR1 as KGHSH and CDR2 as LQKENI. CDR3 size: 14 residues. V lost 3 bases and J 5 bases, leaving 13 bases between the germline ends. CDR3 sequence: CASSPRTEYETQYF. CDR3 DNA: TGTGCCAGCTCACCTCGGACTGAGTACGAGACCCAGTACTTC.

This clone was recorded a few times. This chain links TRBV30 with TRBJ1-2; D ambiguous. The germline V gene encodes CDR1 GTSNPN and CDR2 SVGIG (reference sequence). The CDR3 loop spans 14 amino acids. Trimming took off 0 bases at V and 6 bases at J, with 14 bases between the two ends. The CDR3 DNA follows: TGTGCCTGGAGTGTAAAGGGTCTGGTAAATGGCTACACCTTC. This codes for CAWSVKGLVNGYTF.

The V call is TRBV25-1, the J call TRBJ2-1; weak D call: TRBD1 (6 bases). V was trimmed by 6 bases and J by 16 bases, leaving 19 bases between them. The V gene's germline CDR1 is MGHDK and CDR2 SYGVNS. The CDR3 is 12 amino acids. The CDR3 DNA sequence: TGTGCCAGCAGCCAACAGGGAATACGGCGCTTCTTC. This translates into CASSQQGIRRFF.

This chain joins TRBV27 and TRBJ2-7; D is perhaps TRBD1 (5 bases). CDR3 size: 14 residues. The V and J ends lost 4 bases and 2 bases respectively, with 12 bases between them. The germline CDR1 and CDR2 sequences are MNHEY and SMNVEV (reference sequence). CDR3 coding DNA: TGTGCCAGCAGTTCCTGGAACAGGCCCTACGAGCAGTACTTC. Translating it yields CASSSWNRPYEQYF.

CDR3 sequence (DNA): TGTGCCAGTAGTATACTACAGGGTAACTATGGCTACACCTTC. Its translation is CASSILQGNYGYTF. The rearrangement joins TRBV19 to TRBJ1-2; D perhaps matches TRBD1 (6 bases). V was pared by 2 bases and J by 1 base, with 8 bases between. The V gene's germline CDR1 is LNHDA and CDR2 SQIVND (reference sequence). The length of the CDR3 is 14 residues. The whole variable domain, filled in from reference TRBV19 and TRBJ1-2, reads DGGITQSPKYLFRKEGQNVTLSCEQNLNHDAMYWYRQDPGQGLRLIYYSQIVNDFQKGDIAEGYSVSREKKESFPLTVTSAQKNPTAFYLCASSILQGNYGYTFGSGTRLTVV.

This clone appeared a few times. At one end, the junction sequence differs from germline, possibly due to a read error. The chain links TRBV28 to TRBJ1-2; the D gene is possibly TRBD1 (6 bases). Per germline, CDR1 MDHEN and CDR2 SYDVKM. The CDR3 has 10 amino acids. The CDR3 spells CASSGDRPSF. CDR3 DNA sequence: TGTGCCAGCAGTGGAGACAGGCCGTCCTTC.

The chain has TRBV2 and TRBJ2-7; 10 bases align to TRBD1. This CDR3 is 17 amino acids long. Looked up from germline, CDR1 is SNHLY and CDR2 is FYNNEI. After removal of 6 bases from V and 2 bases from J, the junction contained 13 bases not matched to a gene. CDR3 sequence reads: CASRQNPGTGEPYEQYF. Here the CDR3 DNA reads TGTGCCAGCAGACAAAACCCCGGGACAGGGGAACCCTACGAGCAGTACTTC.

V gene TRBV28 combines with J gene TRBJ1-5; no reliable D call. CDR1 and CDR2 (germline): MDHEN, SYDVKM. The CDR3 extends over 13 amino acids. The germline V and J ends were trimmed by 3 bases and 6 bases, with 9 bases remaining between them. CDR3 residues: CASSFPGLQPQHF. The CDR3 coding sequence is TGTGCCAGCAGTTTTCCCGGGCTTCAGCCCCAGCATTTT.

The chain joins TRBV10-3 to TRBJ1-4; D is unclear. Germline CDR1 ENHRY, CDR2 SYGVKD. The V end lost 0 bases, the J end lost 7 bases, and 9 bases lay between the germline ends. This CDR3 region has 14 residues. CDR3 in DNA: TGTGCCATCAGTGAGTCGCGGGGTAGTGAAAAACTGTTTTTT. Translation: CAISESRGSEKLFF.

V is TRBV11-2 and J is TRBJ1-1; a weak D match, TRBD1 (5 bases). Germline lookup yields CDR1 SGHAT and CDR2 FQNNGV. This CDR3 is 14 amino acids long. Trimming took off 1 base at V and 1 base at J, with 7 bases between the two ends. The chain's CDR3 is CASSLGGSNTEAFF. The CDR3 nucleotides read TGTGCCAGCAGCTTAGGGGGGTCGAACACTGAAGCTTTCTTT. The full variable domain, in which reference TRBV11-2 and TRBJ1-1 provide the parts outside the CDR3, is EAGVAQSPRYKIIEKRQSVAFWCNPISGHATLYWYQQILGQGPKLLIQFQNNGVVDDSQLPKDRFSAERLKGVDSTLKIQPAKLEDSAVYLCASSLGGSNTEAFFGQGTRLTVV.